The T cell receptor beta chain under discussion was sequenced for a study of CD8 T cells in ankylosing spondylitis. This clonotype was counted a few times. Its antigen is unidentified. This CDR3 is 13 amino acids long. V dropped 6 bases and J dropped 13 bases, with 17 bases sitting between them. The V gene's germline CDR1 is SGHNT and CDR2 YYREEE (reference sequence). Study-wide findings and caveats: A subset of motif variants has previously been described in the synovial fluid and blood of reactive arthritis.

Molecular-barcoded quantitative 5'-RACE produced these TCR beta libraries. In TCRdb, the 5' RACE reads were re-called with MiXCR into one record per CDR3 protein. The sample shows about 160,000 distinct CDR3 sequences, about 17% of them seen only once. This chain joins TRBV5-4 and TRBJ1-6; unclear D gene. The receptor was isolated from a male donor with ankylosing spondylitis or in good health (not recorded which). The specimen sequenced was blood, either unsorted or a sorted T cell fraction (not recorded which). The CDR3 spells CASTPDITGPLHF. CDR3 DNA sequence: TGTGCCAGCACCCCGGATATCACGGGGCCCCTCCACTTT.